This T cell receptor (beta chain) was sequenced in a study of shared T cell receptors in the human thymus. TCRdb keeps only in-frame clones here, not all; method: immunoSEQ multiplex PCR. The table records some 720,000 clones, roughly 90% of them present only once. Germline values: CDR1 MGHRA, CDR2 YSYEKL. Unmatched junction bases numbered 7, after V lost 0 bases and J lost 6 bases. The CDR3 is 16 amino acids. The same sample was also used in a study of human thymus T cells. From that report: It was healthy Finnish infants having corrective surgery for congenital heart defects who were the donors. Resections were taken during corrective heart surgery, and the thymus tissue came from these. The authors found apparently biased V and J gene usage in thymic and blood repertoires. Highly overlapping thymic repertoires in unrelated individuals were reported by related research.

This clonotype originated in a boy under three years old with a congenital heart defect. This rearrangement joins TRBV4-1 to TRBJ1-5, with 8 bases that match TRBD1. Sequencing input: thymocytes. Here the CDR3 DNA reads TGCGCCAGCAGCCAAGATCGGACAGGGTCGGGTCAGCCCCAGCATTTT. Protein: CASSQDRTGSGQPQHF.